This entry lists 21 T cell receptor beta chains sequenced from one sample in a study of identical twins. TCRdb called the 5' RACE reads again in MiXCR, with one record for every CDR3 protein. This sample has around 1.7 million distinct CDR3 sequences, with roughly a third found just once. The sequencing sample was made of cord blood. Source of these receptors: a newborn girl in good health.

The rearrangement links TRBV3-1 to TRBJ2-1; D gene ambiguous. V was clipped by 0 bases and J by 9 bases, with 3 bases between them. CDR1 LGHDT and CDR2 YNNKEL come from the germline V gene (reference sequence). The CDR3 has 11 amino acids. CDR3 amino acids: CASSQEREQFF. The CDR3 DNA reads TGTGCCAGCAGCCAAGAGCGTGAGCAGTTCTTC.

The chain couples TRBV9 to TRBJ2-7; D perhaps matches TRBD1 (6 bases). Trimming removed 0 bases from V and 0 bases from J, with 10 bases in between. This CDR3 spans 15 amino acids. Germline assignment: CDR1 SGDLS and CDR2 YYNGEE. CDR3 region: CASSVGTAVSYEQYF. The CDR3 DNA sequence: TGTGCCAGCAGCGTAGGGACAGCCGTCTCCTACGAGCAGTACTTC.

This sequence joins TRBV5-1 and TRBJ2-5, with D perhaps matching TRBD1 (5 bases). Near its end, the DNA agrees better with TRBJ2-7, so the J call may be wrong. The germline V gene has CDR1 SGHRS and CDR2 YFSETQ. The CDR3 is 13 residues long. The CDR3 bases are TGCGCCAGCAGCCGGACACCCGTCTCCGAGCAGTACTTC. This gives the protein CASSRTPVSEQYF.

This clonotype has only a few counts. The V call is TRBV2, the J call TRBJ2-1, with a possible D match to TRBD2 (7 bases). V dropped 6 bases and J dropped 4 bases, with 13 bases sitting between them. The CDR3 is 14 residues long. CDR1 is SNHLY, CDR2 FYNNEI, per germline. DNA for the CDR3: TGTGCCAGCAGGGGGGGGCTCAGATACAATGAGCAGTTCTTC. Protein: CASRGGLRYNEQFF.

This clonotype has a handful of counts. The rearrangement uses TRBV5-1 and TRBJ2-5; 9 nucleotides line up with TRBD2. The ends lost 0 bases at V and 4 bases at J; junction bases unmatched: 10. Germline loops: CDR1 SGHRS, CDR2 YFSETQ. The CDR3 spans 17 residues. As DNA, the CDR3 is TGCGCCAGCAGCTTGGTTAGCGGGGGAGGGCTCGCAGAGACCCAGTACTTC. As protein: CASSLVSGGGLAETQYF. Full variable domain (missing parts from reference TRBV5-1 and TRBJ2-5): KAGVTQTPRYLIKTRGQQVTLSCSPISGHRSVSWYQQTPGQGLQFLFEYFSETQRNKGNFPGRFSGRQFSNSRSEMNVSTLELGDSALYLCASSLVSGGGLAETQYFGPGTRLLVL.

The chain's CDR3 is CSARDTAGITIDGETQYF. The CDR3 nucleotides are TGCAGTGCTAGAGATACGGCGGGGATCACGATCGATGGGGAGACCCAGTACTTC. The genes are TRBV20-1 and TRBJ2-5; maybe TRBD2 (6 bases). Trimming removed 0 bases at V and 5 bases at J, with 25 bases between. Germline V gives CDR1 DFQATT, CDR2 SNEGSKA (reference sequence). This CDR3 is built from 18 residues.

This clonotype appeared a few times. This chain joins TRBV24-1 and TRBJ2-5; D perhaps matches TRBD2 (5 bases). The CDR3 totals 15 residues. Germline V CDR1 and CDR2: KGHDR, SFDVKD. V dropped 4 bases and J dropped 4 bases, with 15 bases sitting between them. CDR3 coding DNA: TGTGCCACCAGTGACCCGGGAACCTTGGGAGAGACCCAGTACTTC. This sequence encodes CATSDPGTLGETQYF.

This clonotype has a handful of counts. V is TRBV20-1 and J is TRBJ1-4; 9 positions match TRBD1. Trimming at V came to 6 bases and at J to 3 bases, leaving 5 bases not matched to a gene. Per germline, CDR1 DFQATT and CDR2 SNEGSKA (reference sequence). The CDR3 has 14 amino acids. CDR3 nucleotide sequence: TGCAGTGCGGTACAGGGGGCAGCTAATGAAAAACTGTTTTTT. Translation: CSAVQGAANEKLFF.

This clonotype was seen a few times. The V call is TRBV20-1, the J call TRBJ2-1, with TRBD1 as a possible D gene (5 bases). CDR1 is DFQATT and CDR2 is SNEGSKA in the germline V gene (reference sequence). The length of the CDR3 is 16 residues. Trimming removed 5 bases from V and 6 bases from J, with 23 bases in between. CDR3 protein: CSAPEVREWPSNEQFF. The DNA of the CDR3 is TGCAGTGCTCCTGAAGTCAGGGAATGGCCCTCCAATGAGCAGTTCTTC.

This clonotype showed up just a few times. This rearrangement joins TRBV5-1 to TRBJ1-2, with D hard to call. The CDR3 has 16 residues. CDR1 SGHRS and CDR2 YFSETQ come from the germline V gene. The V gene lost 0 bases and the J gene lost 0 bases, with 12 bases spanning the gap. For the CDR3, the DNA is TGCGCCAGCAGCTTGGTCAGAGGGAGACCTAACTATGGCTACACCTTC. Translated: CASSLVRGRPNYGYTF.

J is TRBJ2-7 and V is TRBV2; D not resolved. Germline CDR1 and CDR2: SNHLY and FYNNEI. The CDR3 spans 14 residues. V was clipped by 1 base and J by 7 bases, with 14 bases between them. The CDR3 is CASSEGVIFNEQYF. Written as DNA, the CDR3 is TGTGCCAGCAGTGAAGGCGTTATTTTTAATGAGCAGTACTTC.

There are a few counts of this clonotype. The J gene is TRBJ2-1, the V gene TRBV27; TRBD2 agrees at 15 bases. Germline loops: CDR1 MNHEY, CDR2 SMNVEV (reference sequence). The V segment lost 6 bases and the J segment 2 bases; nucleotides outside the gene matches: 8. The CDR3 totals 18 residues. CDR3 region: CASSPLGTSGRTYNEQFF. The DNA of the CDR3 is TGTGCCAGCAGCCCTCTCGGGACTAGCGGGAGGACCTACAATGAGCAGTTCTTC.

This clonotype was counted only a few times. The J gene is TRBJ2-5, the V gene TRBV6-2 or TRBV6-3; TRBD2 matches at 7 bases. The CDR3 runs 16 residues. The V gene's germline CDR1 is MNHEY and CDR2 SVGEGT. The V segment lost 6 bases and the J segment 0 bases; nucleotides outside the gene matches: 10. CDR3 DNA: TGTGCCAGCAGCCGATCCTTAGCGGGTCACCAAGAGACCCAGTACTTC. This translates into CASSRSLAGHQETQYF.

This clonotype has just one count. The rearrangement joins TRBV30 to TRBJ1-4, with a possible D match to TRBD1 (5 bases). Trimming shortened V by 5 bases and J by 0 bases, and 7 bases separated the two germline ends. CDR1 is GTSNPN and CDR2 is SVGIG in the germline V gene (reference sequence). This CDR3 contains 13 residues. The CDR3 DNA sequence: TGTGCCTGGGGACATACAACTAATGAAAAACTGTTTTTT. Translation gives CAWGHTTNEKLFF.

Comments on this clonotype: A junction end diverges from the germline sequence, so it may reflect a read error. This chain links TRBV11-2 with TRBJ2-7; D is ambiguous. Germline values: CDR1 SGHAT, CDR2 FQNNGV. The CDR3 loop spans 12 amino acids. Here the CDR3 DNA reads TGTGACAGCAGCTTAGAACCGTACGAGCAGTACTTC. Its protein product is CDSSLEPYEQYF.

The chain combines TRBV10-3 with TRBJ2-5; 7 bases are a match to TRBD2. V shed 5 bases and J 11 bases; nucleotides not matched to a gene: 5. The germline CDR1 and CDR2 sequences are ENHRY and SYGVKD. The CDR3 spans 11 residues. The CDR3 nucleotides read TGTGCCATCAGTAGCGGGGAGGAGCAGTACTTC. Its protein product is CAISSGEEQYF.

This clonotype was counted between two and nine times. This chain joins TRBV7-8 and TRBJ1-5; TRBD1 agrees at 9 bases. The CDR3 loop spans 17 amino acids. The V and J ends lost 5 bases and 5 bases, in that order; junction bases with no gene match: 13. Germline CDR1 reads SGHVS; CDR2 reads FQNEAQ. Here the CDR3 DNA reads TGTGCCAGCAGCCCTCTCCACCCGGGACAGGGACATCAGCCCCAGCATTTT. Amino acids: CASSPLHPGQGHQPQHF.

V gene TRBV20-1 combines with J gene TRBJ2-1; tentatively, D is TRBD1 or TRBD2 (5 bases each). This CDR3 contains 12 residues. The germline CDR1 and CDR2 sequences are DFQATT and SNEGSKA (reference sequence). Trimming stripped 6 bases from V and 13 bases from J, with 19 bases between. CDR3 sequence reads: CSAPKVGETQFF. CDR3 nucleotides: TGCAGTGCCCCTAAGGTGGGGGAGACCCAGTTCTTC.

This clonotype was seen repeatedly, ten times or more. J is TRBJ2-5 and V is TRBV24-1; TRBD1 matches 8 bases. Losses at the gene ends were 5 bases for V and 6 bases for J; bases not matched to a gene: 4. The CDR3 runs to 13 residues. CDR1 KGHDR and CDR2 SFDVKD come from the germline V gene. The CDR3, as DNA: TGTGCCACCAGTGGTCGGGACAGGAAGACCCAGTACTTC. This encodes CATSGRDRKTQYF.

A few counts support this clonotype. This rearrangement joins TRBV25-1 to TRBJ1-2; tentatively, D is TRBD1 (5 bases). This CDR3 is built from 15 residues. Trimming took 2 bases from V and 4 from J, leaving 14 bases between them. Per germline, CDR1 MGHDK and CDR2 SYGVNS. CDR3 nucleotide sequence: TGTGCCAGCAGTGAAAGGGCAGCGGGGCCCTATGGCTACACCTTC. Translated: CASSERAAGPYGYTF.

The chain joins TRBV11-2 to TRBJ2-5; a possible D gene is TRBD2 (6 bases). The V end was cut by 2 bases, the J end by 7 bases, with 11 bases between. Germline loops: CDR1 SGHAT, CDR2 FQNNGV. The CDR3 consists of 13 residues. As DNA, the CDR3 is TGTGCCAGCAGCTTAACGACTAGAGGGACCCAGTACTTC. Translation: CASSLTTRGTQYF.